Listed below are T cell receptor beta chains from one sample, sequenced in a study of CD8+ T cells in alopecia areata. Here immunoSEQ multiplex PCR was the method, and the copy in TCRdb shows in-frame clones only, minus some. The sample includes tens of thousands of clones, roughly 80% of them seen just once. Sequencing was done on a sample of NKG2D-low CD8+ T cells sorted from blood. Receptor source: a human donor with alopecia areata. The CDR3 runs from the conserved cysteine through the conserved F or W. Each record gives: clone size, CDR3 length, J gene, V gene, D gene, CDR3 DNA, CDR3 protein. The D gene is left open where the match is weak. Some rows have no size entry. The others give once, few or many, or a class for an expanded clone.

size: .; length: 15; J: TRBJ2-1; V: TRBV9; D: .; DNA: TGTGCCAGCAGCGTAGCTAGAAGCTCCTACAATGAGCAGTTCTTC; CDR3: CASSVARSSYNEQFF
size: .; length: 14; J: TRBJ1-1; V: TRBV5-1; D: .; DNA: TGCGCCAGCAGCTTGACGGGCGTGAACACTGAAGCTTTCTTT; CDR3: CASSLTGVNTEAFF
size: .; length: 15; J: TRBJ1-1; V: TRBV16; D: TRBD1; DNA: TGTGCCAGCAGCCAGGGACAGGGGTTGTACACTGAAGCTTTCTTT; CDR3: CASSQGQGLYTEAFF
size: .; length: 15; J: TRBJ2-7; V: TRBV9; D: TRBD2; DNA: TGTGCCAGCAGCGTAGGACTAGCGGGAACCTACGAGCAGTACTTC; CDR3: CASSVGLAGTYEQYF
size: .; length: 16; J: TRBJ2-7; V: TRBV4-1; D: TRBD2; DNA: TGCGCCAGCAGCCAGGGGGGTAGCGGGAGTTCCTACGAGCAGTACTTC; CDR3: CASSQGGSGSSYEQYF
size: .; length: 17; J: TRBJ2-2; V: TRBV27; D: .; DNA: TGTGCCAGCAGTTTAATAGGGACCGGCAGTTTTACCGGGGAGCTGTTTTTT; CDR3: CASSLIGTGSFTGELFF
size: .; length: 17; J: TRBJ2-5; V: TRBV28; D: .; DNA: TGTGCCAGCACCCCGATGGGGCAGGGGTTTAACGGAGAGACCCAGTACTTC; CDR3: CASTPMGQGFNGETQYF
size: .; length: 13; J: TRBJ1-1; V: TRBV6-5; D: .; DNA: TGTGCCAGCAGTTACTCTGTGAACACTGAAGCTTTCTTT; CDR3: CASSYSVNTEAFF
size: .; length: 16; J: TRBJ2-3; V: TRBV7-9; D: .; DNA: TGTGCCAGCAGCTTCAGTCAAGCCCGAAGCACAGATACGCAGTATTTT; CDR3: CASSFSQARSTDTQYF
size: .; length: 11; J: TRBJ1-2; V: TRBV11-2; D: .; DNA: TGTGCCAGCAGCTTAGTGATGGGCTACACCTTC; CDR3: CASSLVMGYTF
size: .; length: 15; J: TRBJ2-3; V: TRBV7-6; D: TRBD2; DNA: TGTGCCAGCAGCTTTAGCGGGGGGGCCTCAGATACGCAGTATTTT; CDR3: CASSFSGGASDTQYF
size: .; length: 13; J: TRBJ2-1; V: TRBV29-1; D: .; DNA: TGCAGCGTTTCCAGGGGTGCCTACAATGAGCAGTTCTTC; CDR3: CSVSRGAYNEQFF
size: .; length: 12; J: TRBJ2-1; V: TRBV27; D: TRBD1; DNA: TGTGCCAGCAGGACCACAGGGGCCGAGCAGTTCTTC; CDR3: CASRTTGAEQFF
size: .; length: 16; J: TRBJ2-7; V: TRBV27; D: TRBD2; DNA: TGTGCCAGCAGTCCGATTATAGCGGGTGACTCCTACGAGCAGTACTTC; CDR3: CASSPIIAGDSYEQYF
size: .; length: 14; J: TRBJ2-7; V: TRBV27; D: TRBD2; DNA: TGTGCCAGCAGTTGGGGCGGGAGGGCCGACGAGCAGTACTTC; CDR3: CASSWGGRADEQYF
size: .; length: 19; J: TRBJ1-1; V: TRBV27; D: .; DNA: TGTGCCAGCAGCTATTATCCGGGACAACCAGCAACCATGAACACTGAAGCTTTCTTT; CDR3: CASSYYPGQPATMNTEAFF
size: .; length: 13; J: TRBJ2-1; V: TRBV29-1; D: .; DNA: TGCAGCGCCCGGCTTAGCTCCTACAATGAGCAGTTCTTC; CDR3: CSARLSSYNEQFF
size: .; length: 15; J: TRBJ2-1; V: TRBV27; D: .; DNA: TGTGCCAGCAGTTGGGGGCTAGCAGGTTACAATGAGCAGTTCTTC; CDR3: CASSWGLAGYNEQFF
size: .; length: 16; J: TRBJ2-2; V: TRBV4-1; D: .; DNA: TGCGCCAGCAGCCAAGATGCGGACAGAGCAACCGGGGAGCTGTTTTTT; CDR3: CASSQDADRATGELFF
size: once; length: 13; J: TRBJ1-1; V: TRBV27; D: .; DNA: TGTGCCAGCAGGGCGACAGGGAACACTGAAGCTTTCTTT; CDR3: CASRATGNTEAFF
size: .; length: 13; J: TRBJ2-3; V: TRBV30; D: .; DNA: TGTGCCTGGAGGGACCGAAGCACAGATACGCAGTATTTT; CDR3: CAWRDRSTDTQYF
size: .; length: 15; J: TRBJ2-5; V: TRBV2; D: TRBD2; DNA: TGTGCCAGCAGTTACGACTCTAGCGGAAAAGAGACCCAGTACTTC; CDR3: CASSYDSSGKETQYF
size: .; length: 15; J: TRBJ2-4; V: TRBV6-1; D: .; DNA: TGTGCCAGCAGTGAAGCTTACGGGGGATCCAGCATTCAGTACTTC; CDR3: CASSEAYGGSSIQYF
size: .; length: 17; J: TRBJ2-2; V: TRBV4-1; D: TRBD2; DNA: TGCGCCAGCAGCCAACTGGGGACTAGCGGGCGCACCGGGGAGCTGTTTTTT; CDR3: CASSQLGTSGRTGELFF
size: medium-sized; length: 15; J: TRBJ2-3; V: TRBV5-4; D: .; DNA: TGTGCCAGCAGCTCCGTAGCGGAAGAGGGAGATACGCAGTATTTT; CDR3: CASSSVAEEGDTQYF
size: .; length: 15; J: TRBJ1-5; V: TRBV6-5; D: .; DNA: TGTGCCAGCAGTTTCGCCGGGCCCGGGCGTCAGCCCCAGCATTTT; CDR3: CASSFAGPGRQPQHF
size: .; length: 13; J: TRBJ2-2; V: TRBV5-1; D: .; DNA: TGCGCCAGCCAGCCGGACGGATCGGGGGAGCTGTTTTTT; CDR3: CASQPDGSGELFF
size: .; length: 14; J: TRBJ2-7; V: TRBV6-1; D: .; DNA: TGTGCCAGCAGCCATCGGACAGCATCCTACGAGCAGTACTTC; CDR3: CASSHRTASYEQYF
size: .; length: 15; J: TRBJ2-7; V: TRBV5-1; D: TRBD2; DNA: TGCGCCAGCAGGGGAGGGACTAGCCCGGCCTACGAGCAGTACTTC; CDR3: CASRGGTSPAYEQYF
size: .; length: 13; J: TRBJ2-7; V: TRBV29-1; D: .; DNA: TGCAGCGTTCGTTTGTTGACTACCTACGAGCAGTACTTC; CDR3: CSVRLLTTYEQYF
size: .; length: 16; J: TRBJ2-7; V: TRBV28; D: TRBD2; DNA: TGTGCCAGCAGTAAGGCGGTGGGACTAGCCCAGTACGAGCAGTACTTC; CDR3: CASSKAVGLAQYEQYF
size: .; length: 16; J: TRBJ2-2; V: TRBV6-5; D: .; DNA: TGTGCCAGCAGTTACTTGGCCAGAATTCCCCTCGGGGAGCTGTTTTTT; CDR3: CASSYLARIPLGELFF
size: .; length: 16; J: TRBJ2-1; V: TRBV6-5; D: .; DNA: TGTGCCAGCAGTTACGGACCGGGACAAGAGTACAATGAGCAGTTCTTC; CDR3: CASSYGPGQEYNEQFF
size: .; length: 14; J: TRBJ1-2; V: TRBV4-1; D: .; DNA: TGCGCCAGCAGCCAAGATACTGTCGTCTATGGCTACACCTTC; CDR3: CASSQDTVVYGYTF
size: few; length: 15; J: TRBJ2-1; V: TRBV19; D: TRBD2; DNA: TGTGCCAGTAGTTCCGGGACTAGCGGCAGGGATGAGCAGTTCTTC; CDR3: CASSSGTSGRDEQFF
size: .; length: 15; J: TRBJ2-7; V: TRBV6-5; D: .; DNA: TGTGCCAGCAGCCCATATCCGGGGCCGTCCTACGAGCAGTACTTC; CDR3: CASSPYPGPSYEQYF
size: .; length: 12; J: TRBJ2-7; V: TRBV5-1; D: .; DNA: TGCGCCAGCAGCTTGGTCGGCTACGAGCAGTACTTC; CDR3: CASSLVGYEQYF
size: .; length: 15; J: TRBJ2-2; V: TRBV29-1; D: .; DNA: TGCAGCGTTGAAACCGGGCTCCGCTACACCGGGGAGCTGTTTTTT; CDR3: CSVETGLRYTGELFF
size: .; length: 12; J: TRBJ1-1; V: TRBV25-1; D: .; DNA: TGTGCCAGCAACCCAGGGAACACTGAAGCTTTCTTT; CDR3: CASNPGNTEAFF
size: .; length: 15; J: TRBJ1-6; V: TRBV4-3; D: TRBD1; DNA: TGCGCCAGCAGCCAAGGGACAGGGACTAATTCACCCCTCCACTTT; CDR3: CASSQGTGTNSPLHF
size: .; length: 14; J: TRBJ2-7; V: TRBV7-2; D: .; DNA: TGTGCCAGCAGCTTTGTCGGACAGCTCTACGAGCAGTACTTC; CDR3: CASSFVGQLYEQYF
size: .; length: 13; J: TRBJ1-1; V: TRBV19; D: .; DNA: TGTGCCAGTAGTTCCTTCGGAAACACTGAAGCTTTCTTT; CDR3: CASSSFGNTEAFF
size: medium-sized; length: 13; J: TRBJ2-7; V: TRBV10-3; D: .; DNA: TGTGCCATCAGTGTGAGGGGAACGGACGAGCAGTACTTC; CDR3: CAISVRGTDEQYF
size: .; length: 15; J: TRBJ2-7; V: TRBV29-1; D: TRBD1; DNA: TGCAGCGTTGACGTGGCGGGACAGGGGGTTTACGAGCAGTACTTC; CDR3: CSVDVAGQGVYEQYF
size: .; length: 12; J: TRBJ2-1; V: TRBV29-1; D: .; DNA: TGCAGCGTTGAGGGGGGTAGCGGTGAGCAGTTCTTC; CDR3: CSVEGGSGEQFF
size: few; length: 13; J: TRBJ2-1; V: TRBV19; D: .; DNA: TGTGCCAGTACCAACAGGGTTCCGGATGAGCAGTTCTTC; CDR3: CASTNRVPDEQFF
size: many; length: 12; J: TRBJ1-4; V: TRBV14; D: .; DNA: TGTGCCAGCAGCCAATATGGTGAAAAACTGTTTTTT; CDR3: CASSQYGEKLFF
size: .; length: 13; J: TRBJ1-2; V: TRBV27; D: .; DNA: TGTGCCAGCAGTTTCGGGGCCCTCTATGGCTACACCTTC; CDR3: CASSFGALYGYTF
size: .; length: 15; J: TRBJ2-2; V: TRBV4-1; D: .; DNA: TGCGCCAGCAGCCAAGCCTTTGGGGGCACCGGGGAGCTGTTTTTT; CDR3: CASSQAFGGTGELFF
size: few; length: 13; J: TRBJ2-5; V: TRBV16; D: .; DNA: TGTGCCAGCAAATCATCTCTCGGGGAGACCCAGTACTTC; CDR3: CASKSSLGETQYF
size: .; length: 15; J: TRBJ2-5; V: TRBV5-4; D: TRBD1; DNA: TGTGCCAGCAGCTTGAGACAGGGGGTGAGAGAGACCCAGTACTTC; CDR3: CASSLRQGVRETQYF
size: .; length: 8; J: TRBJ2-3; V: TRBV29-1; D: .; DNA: TGCGGAGTGAATACGCAGTATTTT; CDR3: CGVNTQYF
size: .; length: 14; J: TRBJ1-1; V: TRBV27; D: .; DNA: TGTGCCAGCAGTCCGGGACTCAAGAACACTGAAGCTTTCTTT; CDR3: CASSPGLKNTEAFF
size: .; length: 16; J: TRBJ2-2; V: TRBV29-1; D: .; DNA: TGCAGCGTTGAAGCCAAGGGACCGCAGAACACCGGGGAGCTGTTTTTT; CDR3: CSVEAKGPQNTGELFF
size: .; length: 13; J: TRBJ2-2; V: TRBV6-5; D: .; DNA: TGTGCCAGCAGTAGGGAGATCACCGGGGAGCTGTTTTTT; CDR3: CASSREITGELFF